This TCR beta chain was recorded in a study of blood T cell repertoires in COVID-19. Per the authors' pipeline: Estimation of nucleated cell counts relied on the amplification of reference gene primers. Some clones are missing from TCRdb's copy, which holds only in-frame ones; the method was immunoSEQ multiplex PCR. V, J and clone size were drawn from that table, and D and trimming were deduced from the DNA. This table has around 250,000 clones, roughly 90% appearing once. The sequencing sample was made of peripheral blood. This sequence was found in a human donor in a cohort sampled during active COVID-19.

This chain's CDR3 is CASSPDRFGSFWGYTF. DNA of the CDR3: TGTGCCAGCAGCCCCGACAGGTTCGGATCCTTCTGGGGCTACACCTTC. V usage is TRBV7-9 and J usage is TRBJ1-2, with a weak D call TRBD1 (6 bases). CDR3 length: 16 residues. Germline CDR1 is SEHNR and CDR2 is FQNEAQ (reference sequence). Trimming left V 5 bases short and J 8 bases short, with 24 bases between.